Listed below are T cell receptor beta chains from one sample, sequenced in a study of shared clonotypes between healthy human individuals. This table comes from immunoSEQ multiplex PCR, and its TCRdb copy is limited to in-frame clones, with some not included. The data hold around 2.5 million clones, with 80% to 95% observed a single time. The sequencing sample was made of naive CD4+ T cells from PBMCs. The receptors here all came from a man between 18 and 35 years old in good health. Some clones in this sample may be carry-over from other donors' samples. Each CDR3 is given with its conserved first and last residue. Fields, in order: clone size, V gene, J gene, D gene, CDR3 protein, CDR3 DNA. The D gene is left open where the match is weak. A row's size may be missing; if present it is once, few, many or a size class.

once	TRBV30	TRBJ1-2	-	CAWSVAGKSGYTF	TGTGCCTGGAGTGTGGCCGGGAAGTCTGGCTACACCTTC
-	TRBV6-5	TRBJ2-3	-	CASSSTVEDTQYF	TGTGCCAGCAGTTCCACGGTCGAGGATACGCAGTATTTT
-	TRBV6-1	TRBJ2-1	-	CASSAELDSYNEQFF	TGTGCCAGCAGTGCAGAACTGGACAGCTACAATGAGCAGTTCTTC
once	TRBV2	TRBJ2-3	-	CASGDRNTDTQYF	TGTGCCAGCGGTGACAGGAACACAGATACGCAGTATTTT
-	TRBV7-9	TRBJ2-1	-	CASSAVSGLHYNEQFF	TGTGCCAGCTCGGCTGTGTCGGGGCTCCACTACAATGAGCAGTTCTTC
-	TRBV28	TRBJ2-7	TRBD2	CASSLRLAGPQEYF	TGTGCCAGCAGTTTACGACTAGCGGGTCCACAAGAGTACTTC
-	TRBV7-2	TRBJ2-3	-	CASSLFGPTTDTQYF	TGTGCCAGCAGCTTATTCGGGCCTACCACAGATACGCAGTATTTT
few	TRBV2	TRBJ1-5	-	CASSQPPGQPQHF	TGTGCCAGCAGTCAACCCCCGGGTCAGCCCCAGCATTTT
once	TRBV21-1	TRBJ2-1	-	CASSKVRLAGVPGQFF	TGTGCCAGCAGCAAAGTGCGTCTAGCGGGGGTACCGGGGCAGTTCTTC
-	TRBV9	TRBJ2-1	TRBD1	CASSAIGTGLNEQFF	TGTGCCAGCAGCGCCATCGGGACAGGGTTGAATGAGCAGTTCTTC
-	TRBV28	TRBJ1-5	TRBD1	CASSSSQGRQPQHF	TGTGCCAGCAGTTCCTCACAGGGGCGACAGCCCCAGCATTTT
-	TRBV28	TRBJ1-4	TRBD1	CASSQTPTGGWSLELFF	TGTGCCAGCAGCCAAACTCCCACAGGGGGCTGGAGCTTGGAACTGTTTTTT
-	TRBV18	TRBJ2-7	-	CASSPGQPISYEQYF	TGTGCCAGCTCACCCGGGCAGCCGATAAGCTACGAGCAGTACTTC
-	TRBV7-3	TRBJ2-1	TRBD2	CASSRGLAGDNEQFF	TGTGCCAGCAGCCGAGGACTAGCGGGAGACAATGAGCAGTTCTTC
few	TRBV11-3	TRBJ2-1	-	CASSLGGGNEQFF	TGTGCCAGCAGCTTAGGAGGCGGCAATGAGCAGTTCTTC
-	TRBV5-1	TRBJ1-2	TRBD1	CASSSQPTGVDYGYTF	TGCGCCAGCAGCTCCCAACCGACAGGGGTGGACTATGGCTACACCTTC
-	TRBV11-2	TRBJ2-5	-	CASSQKQETQYF	TGTGCCAGCAGCCAGAAACAAGAGACCCAGTACTTC
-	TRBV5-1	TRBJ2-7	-	CASSKLARPDSYEQYF	TGCGCCAGCAGCAAGCTTGCCCGGCCCGATTCCTACGAGCAGTACTTC
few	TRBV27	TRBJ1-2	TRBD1	CASRRTGTVGGYTF	TGTGCCAGCAGGAGAACCGGGACAGTGGGTGGCTACACCTTC
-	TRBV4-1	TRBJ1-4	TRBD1	CASSQQGTARTNEKLFF	TGCGCCAGCAGCCAACAAGGGACAGCAAGAACTAATGAAAAACTGTTTTTT
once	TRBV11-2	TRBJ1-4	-	CASSRQGAGYEKLFF	TGTGCCAGCAGCCGGCAGGGTGCGGGGTATGAAAAACTGTTTTTT
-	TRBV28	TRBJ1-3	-	CASAPGGGPGNTIYF	TGTGCCAGCGCACCTGGAGGGGGGCCTGGAAACACCATATATTTT
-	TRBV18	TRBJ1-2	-	CASSPTTLEQNYGYTF	TGTGCCAGCTCACCTACCACCCTGGAACAAAACTATGGCTACACCTTC
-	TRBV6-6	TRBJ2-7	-	CASSRGLMASSLEQYF	TGTGCCAGCAGTAGGGGGTTGATGGCTAGTTCCCTCGAGCAGTACTTC
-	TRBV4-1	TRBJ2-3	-	CASSQFPGTDTQYF	TGCGCCAGCAGCCAATTCCCCGGAACAGATACGCAGTATTTT
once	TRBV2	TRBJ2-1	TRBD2	CASSKMVGLAAPNEQFF	TGTGCCAGCAGTAAGATGGTGGGACTAGCGGCACCCAATGAGCAGTTCTTC
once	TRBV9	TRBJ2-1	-	CASSVGWQGRGSSYNEQFF	TGTGCCAGCAGCGTAGGGTGGCAGGGGCGTGGAAGCTCCTACAATGAGCAGTTCTTC
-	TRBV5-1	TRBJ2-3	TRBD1	CASSLNPQGASTDTQYF	TGCGCCAGCAGCTTGAACCCACAGGGGGCTAGCACAGATACGCAGTATTTT
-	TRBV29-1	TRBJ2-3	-	CSVDPGSTDTQYF	TGCAGCGTCGACCCAGGGTCCACAGATACGCAGTATTTT
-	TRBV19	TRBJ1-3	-	CASIAEPSGNTIYF	TGTGCCAGTATTGCAGAACCCTCTGGAAACACCATATATTTT
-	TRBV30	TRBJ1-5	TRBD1	CAWSVKGAMSQPQHF	TGTGCCTGGAGTGTTAAGGGGGCAATGAGTCAGCCCCAGCATTTT
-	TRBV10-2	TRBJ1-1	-	CASSELARAGTEAFF	TGCGCCAGCAGTGAGCTCGCCCGCGCTGGCACTGAAGCTTTCTTT
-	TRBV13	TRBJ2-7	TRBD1	CASSQRTGDEQYF	TGTGCCAGCAGCCAACGGACAGGGGATGAGCAGTACTTC
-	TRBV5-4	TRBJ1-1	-	CASSTQRTGDTEAFF	TGTGCCAGCAGCACCCAACGGACGGGGGACACTGAAGCTTTCTTT
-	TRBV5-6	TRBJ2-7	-	CASSFLGTYEQYF	TGTGCCAGCAGCTTTTTAGGGACCTACGAGCAGTACTTC
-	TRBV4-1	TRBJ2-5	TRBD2	CASNPGRAGGPSVETQYF	TGCGCCAGCAACCCCGGTCGGGCGGGAGGGCCCTCGGTGGAGACCCAGTACTTC
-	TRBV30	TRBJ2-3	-	CAWRPKAADTQYF	TGTGCCTGGAGGCCAAAGGCGGCAGATACGCAGTATTTT
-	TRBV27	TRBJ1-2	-	CASSPRVGNNYGYTF	TGTGCCAGCAGCCCACGGGTTGGAAATAACTATGGCTACACCTTC
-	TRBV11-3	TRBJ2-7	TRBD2	CASSLSGGTYEQYF	TGTGCCAGCAGCTTATCGGGAGGAACCTACGAGCAGTACTTC
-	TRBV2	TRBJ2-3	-	CASSPAGTQYF	TGTGCCAGCAGTCCTGCAGGTACGCAGTATTTT
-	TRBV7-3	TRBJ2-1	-	CASSWDGGNEQFF	TGTGCCAGCAGCTGGGACGGAGGGAATGAGCAGTTCTTC